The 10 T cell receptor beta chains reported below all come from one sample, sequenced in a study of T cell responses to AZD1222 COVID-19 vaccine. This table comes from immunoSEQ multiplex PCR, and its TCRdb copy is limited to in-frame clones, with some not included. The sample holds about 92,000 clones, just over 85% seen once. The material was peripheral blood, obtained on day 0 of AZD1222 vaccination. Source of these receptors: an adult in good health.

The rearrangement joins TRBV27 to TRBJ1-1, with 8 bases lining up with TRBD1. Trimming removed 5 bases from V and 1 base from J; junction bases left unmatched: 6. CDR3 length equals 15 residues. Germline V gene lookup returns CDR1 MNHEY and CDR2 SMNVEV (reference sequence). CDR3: CASSLKQGGNTEAFF. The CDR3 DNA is TGTGCCAGCAGTCTTAAACAGGGGGGGAACACTGAAGCTTTCTTT.

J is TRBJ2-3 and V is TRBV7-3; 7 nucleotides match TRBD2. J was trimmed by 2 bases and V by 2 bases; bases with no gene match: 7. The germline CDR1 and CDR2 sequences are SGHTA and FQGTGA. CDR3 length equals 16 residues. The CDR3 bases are TGTGCCAGCAGCTTACGGGTAGCGGGTTTCACAGATACGCAGTATTTT. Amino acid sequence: CASSLRVAGFTDTQYF. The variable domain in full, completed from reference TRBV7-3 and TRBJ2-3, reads GAGVSQTPSNKVTEKGKYVELRCDPISGHTALYWYRQSLGQGPEFLIYFQGTGAADDSGLPNDRFFAVRPEGSVSTLKIQRTERGDSAVYLCASSLRVAGFTDTQYFGPGTRLTVL.

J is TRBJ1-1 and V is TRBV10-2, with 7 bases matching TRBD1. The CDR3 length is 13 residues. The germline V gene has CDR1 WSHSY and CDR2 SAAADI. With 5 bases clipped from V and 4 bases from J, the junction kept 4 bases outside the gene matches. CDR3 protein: CASSRDRGTEAFF. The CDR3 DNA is TGCGCCAGCAGTAGGGACAGAGGCACTGAAGCTTTCTTT.

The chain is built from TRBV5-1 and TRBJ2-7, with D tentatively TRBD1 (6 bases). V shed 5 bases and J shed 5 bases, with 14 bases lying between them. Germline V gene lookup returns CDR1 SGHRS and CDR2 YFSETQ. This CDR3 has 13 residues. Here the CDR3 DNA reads TGCGCCAGCAGATCGGACAGCCTTGACGAGCAGTACTTC. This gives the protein CASRSDSLDEQYF. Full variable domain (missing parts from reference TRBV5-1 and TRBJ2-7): KAGVTQTPRYLIKTRGQQVTLSCSPISGHRSVSWYQQTPGQGLQFLFEYFSETQRNKGNFPGRFSGRQFSNSRSEMNVSTLELGDSALYLCASRSDSLDEQYFGPGTRLTVT.

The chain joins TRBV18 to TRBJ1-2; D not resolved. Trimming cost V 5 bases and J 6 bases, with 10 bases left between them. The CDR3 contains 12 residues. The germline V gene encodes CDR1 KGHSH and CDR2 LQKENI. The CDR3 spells CASSASRDGYTF. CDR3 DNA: TGTGCCAGCTCAGCCAGTCGGGATGGCTACACCTTC.

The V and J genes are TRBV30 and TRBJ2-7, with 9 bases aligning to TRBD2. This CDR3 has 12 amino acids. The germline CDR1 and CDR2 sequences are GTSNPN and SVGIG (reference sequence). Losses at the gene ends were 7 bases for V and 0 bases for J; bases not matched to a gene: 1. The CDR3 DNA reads TGTGCCTTTAGCGGGAGCTCCTACGAGCAGTACTTC. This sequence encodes CAFSGSSYEQYF.

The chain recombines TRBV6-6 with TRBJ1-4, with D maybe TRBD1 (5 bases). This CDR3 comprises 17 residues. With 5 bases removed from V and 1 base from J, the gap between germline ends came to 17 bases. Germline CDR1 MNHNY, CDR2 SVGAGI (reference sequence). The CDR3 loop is CASSPLGTYGTNEKLFF. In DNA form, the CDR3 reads TGTGCCAGCAGTCCTCTAGGGACCTATGGAACTAATGAAAAACTGTTTTTT.

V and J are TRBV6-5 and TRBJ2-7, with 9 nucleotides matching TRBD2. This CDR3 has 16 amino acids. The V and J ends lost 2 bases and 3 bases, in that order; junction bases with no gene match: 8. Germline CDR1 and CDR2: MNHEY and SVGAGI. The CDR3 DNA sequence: TGTGCCAGCAGTTACGTGCGGGAGGGCCCTTACTACGAGCAGTACTTC. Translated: CASSYVREGPYYEQYF.

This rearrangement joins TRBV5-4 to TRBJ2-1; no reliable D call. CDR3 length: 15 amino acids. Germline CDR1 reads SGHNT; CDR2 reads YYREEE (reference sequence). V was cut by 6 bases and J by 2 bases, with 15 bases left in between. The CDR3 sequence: CASTTPRAAYNEQFF. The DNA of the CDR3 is TGTGCCAGCACCACTCCCCGGGCTGCCTACAATGAGCAGTTCTTC. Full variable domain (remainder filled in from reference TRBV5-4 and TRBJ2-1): ETGVTQSPTHLIKTRGQQVTLRCSSQSGHNTVSWYQQALGQGPQFIFQYYREEENGRGNFPPRFSGLQFPNYSSELNVNALELDDSALYLCASTTPRAAYNEQFFGPGTRLTVL.

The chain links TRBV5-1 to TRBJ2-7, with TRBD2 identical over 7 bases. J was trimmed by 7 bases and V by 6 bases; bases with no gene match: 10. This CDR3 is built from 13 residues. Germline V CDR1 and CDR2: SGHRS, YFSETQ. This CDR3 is CASTPGGPGEQYF. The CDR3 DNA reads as TGCGCCAGCACTCCGGGGGGACCGGGGGAGCAGTACTTC.